These 21 T cell receptor beta chains originate from one sample sequenced in a study of beta chain features in type 1 diabetes. Antigens of these TCRs are unknown. Study-level results: Shorter TCRB CDR3s, moderately but significantly so, were found in Type 1 diabetes patients in all four CD4+ subsets.

The authors reverse transcribed all of the isolated RNA, so sequencing captured expressed TCRB transcripts. Generated by immunoSEQ multiplex PCR, the TCRdb table keeps only in-frame clones and is missing some. The data contain about 170,000 clones, approximately 7.8% of them singletons. The specimen sequenced was central memory CD4+ T cells from blood. The receptor source for this set is a woman aged 40 to 50 with type 1 diabetes.

This chain links TRBV11-2 with TRBJ2-3, with D hard to call. The ends were cut back, 5 bases at V and 4 bases at J, with 4 bases in the middle. CDR3 length: 11 residues. The germline V gene encodes CDR1 SGHAT and CDR2 FQNNGV. The CDR3 bases are TGTGCCAGCAGCCGGTCAGATACGCAGTATTTT. Translation: CASSRSDTQYF.

The table lists this clone with a few counts. The chain carries TRBV5-4 and TRBJ2-5; TRBD2 matches 7 bases. The germline V gene encodes CDR1 SGHNT and CDR2 YYREEE (reference sequence). V gave up 2 bases and J gave up 1 base; unmatched junction bases: 8. The CDR3 is made up of 16 amino acids. The CDR3 DNA is TGTGCCAGCAGCTTAGGATTCGGGGGGACCCAAGAGACCCAGTACTTC. It specifies CASSLGFGGTQETQYF. Based on the CDR3 plus reference TRBV5-4 and TRBJ2-5, the full variable domain is ETGVTQSPTHLIKTRGQQVTLRCSSQSGHNTVSWYQQALGQGPQFIFQYYREEENGRGNFPPRFSGLQFPNYSSELNVNALELDDSALYLCASSLGFGGTQETQYFGPGTRLLVL.

The chain is built from TRBV5-1 and TRBJ2-1; TRBD1 is a possible D gene (6 bases). V lost 0 bases, J lost 4 bases, and 8 bases lay in between. This CDR3 region has 14 residues. Germline V lookup: CDR1 SGHRS, CDR2 YFSETQ. In DNA form, the CDR3 reads TGCGCCAGCAGCTTGGCTACAGGGTACAATGAGCAGTTCTTC. As protein: CASSLATGYNEQFF.

The V call is TRBV11-3, the J call TRBJ2-2, with a weak D call TRBD1 (6 bases). With 5 bases removed from V and 4 bases from J, the gap between germline ends came to 14 bases. CDR3 length equals 15 residues. Germline V gene sequence: CDR1 SGHNT, CDR2 YENEEA. The CDR3 here is CASSPRTDFTGELFF. The CDR3 DNA sequence: TGTGCCAGCAGCCCGAGGACAGATTTCACCGGGGAGCTGTTTTTT.

CDR3 nucleotides: TGCAGCGTCCACACCGACAGGGGGCCGTATGGCTACACCTTC. This codes for CSVHTDRGPYGYTF. V gene TRBV29-1 combines with J gene TRBJ1-2; 10 bases are shared with TRBD1. Trimming cost V 6 bases and J 5 bases; bases outside gene matches: 9. The CDR3 totals 14 residues. The V gene's germline CDR1 is SQVTM and CDR2 ANQGSEA.

This clone showed up just a few times. The chain uses TRBV5-1 and TRBJ2-7, with D tentatively TRBD2 (5 bases). The length of the CDR3 is 14 residues. V dropped 5 bases and J dropped 7 bases, with 19 bases sitting between them. Germline V lookup: CDR1 SGHRS, CDR2 YFSETQ. The CDR3 DNA sequence: TGCGCCAGCAGGGGAGCCTCCCTCTCGAAAGAGCAGTACTTC. Its translation: CASRGASLSKEQYF.

A few counts support this clone. The V gene is TRBV14, the J gene TRBJ2-1, with TRBD2 matching over 7 bases. This CDR3 region has 16 residues. Germline CDR1 and CDR2: SGHDN and FVKESK. J gave up 4 bases and V 5 bases, and 11 bases lay outside the gene matches. This CDR3 reads CASSLDRRGIYNEQFF. DNA for the CDR3: TGTGCCAGCAGCTTAGACCGGCGGGGGATATACAATGAGCAGTTCTTC.

CDR3 sequence reads: CATSRDYGYTF. CDR3 DNA sequence: TGTGCCACCTCACGGGACTATGGCTACACCTTC. V is TRBV28 and J is TRBJ1-2; D unresolved. The germline V gene has CDR1 MDHEN and CDR2 SYDVKM. Trimming took 10 bases from V and 3 from J, leaving 9 bases between them. This CDR3 spans 11 amino acids.

This chain links TRBV28 with TRBJ1-4; a possible D gene is TRBD1 (6 bases). CDR3 length: 15 residues. The V gene's germline CDR1 is MDHEN and CDR2 SYDVKM. V lost 4 bases and J lost 5, with 14 bases in between. CDR3 coding DNA: TGTGCCAGCAGTTACCAGGACAGCCCCAATGAAAAACTGTTTTTT. Translated: CASSYQDSPNEKLFF.

The chain recombines TRBV4-3 with TRBJ1-1; D may be TRBD1 (5 bases). Trimming stripped 1 base from V and 4 bases from J, with 13 bases between. Germline V gives CDR1 LGHNA, CDR2 YSLEER. The CDR3 spans 15 residues. CDR3 sequence (DNA): TGCGCCAGCAGCCAAGGGTGGGCGGGGGTCACTGAAGCTTTCTTT. Protein product: CASSQGWAGVTEAFF.

V and J are TRBV10-3 and TRBJ2-4, with D perhaps TRBD2 (6 bases). This CDR3 region has 15 residues. V lost 6 bases and J lost 7, with 19 bases in between. Germline values: CDR1 ENHRY, CDR2 SYGVKD. CDR3 nucleotides: TGTGCCATCAGCGATGGGGCTAGTGGGGGGAACATTCAGTACTTC. This translates into CAISDGASGGNIQYF.

The gene calls are TRBV7-3 and TRBJ2-3, with D possibly matching TRBD2 (6 bases). The CDR3 extends over 15 amino acids. The V gene's germline CDR1 is SGHTA and CDR2 FQGTGA. The ends were cut back, 2 bases at V and 0 bases at J, with 9 bases in the middle. The CDR3 spells CASSLAGPSTDTQYF. The CDR3, as DNA: TGTGCCAGCAGCTTAGCGGGACCCAGCACAGATACGCAGTATTTT.

In its sample, this clone was seen a few times. The chain couples TRBV28 to TRBJ2-4; TRBD2 aligns across 8 bases. Germline V gives CDR1 MDHEN, CDR2 SYDVKM. V trimming: 5 bases; J trimming: 8 bases; junction bases outside the gene matches: 2. The CDR3 extends over 12 amino acids. The CDR3 coding sequence is TGTGCCAGCAGTGGGACTAGTGACATTCAGTACTTC. Its protein is CASSGTSDIQYF.

This sequence joins TRBV27 and TRBJ2-3; D may be TRBD2 (5 bases). CDR1 and CDR2 (germline): MNHEY, SMNVEV (reference sequence). The CDR3 covers 14 residues. V was pared by 5 bases and J by 4 bases, with 13 bases between. The CDR3: CASSPLTRPDTQYF. The CDR3 region has the DNA TGTGCCAGCAGTCCCCTAACTAGGCCAGATACGCAGTATTTT.

The genes are TRBV2 and TRBJ2-3; TRBD2 agrees at 9 bases. CDR1 SNHLY and CDR2 FYNNEI come from the germline V gene. The V segment lost 3 bases and the J segment 4 bases; nucleotides outside the gene matches: 2. The CDR3 runs to 14 residues. For the CDR3, the DNA is TGTGCCAGCAGTGAGCGGGAGGGCGCAGATACGCAGTATTTT. This sequence encodes CASSEREGADTQYF.

The chain joins TRBV19 to TRBJ2-1; 10 positions agree with TRBD2. Trimming cost V 3 bases and J 8 bases; bases outside gene matches: 10. Germline loops: CDR1 LNHDA, CDR2 SQIVND (reference sequence). The CDR3 runs to 16 residues. DNA for the CDR3: TGTGCCAGTAGTATGGAGGCTAGCGGGAGAATCCATGAGCAGTTCTTC. It translates to CASSMEASGRIHEQFF.

This clone was counted between two and nine times. The chain has TRBV7-2 and TRBJ1-1; D remains unclear. The CDR3 has 13 amino acids. The V end lost 3 bases, the J end lost 7 bases, and 12 bases lay between the germline ends. Germline V CDR1 and CDR2: SGHTA, FQGNSA. CDR3 sequence: CASSFQPRGEAFF. The CDR3 coding sequence is TGTGCCAGCAGCTTTCAACCGCGGGGTGAAGCTTTCTTT.

This clone has just a few counts. This chain joins TRBV5-4 and TRBJ2-5, with D maybe TRBD1 (5 bases). The CDR3 totals 15 residues. The germline CDR1 and CDR2 sequences are SGHNT and YYREEE (reference sequence). V was cut by 3 bases and J by 5 bases, with 17 bases left in between. The CDR3 loop reads CASSSQSGHTETQYF. CDR3 nucleotide sequence: TGTGCCAGCAGCTCCCAGTCCGGACACACGGAGACCCAGTACTTC.

The CDR3 DNA follows: TGTGCCAGTAGGCGTTCGGACGTAGCGCCCTACGAGCAGTACTTC. It is translated as CASRRSDVAPYEQYF. This sequence joins TRBV19 and TRBJ2-7; tentatively, D is TRBD2 (5 bases). Trimming left V 6 bases short and J 2 bases short, with 17 bases between. Germline V gene data show CDR1 as LNHDA and CDR2 as SQIVND (reference sequence). The CDR3 is made up of 15 amino acids.

This chain connects TRBV5-4 to TRBJ2-3; TRBD1 matches 8 bases. The V gene end was trimmed by 3 bases and the J gene end by 1 base; junction bases not matched to a gene: 1. In germline, CDR1 is SGHNT, CDR2 YYREEE (reference sequence). The length of the CDR3 is 14 residues. The CDR3 loop reads CASSSGQGTDTQYF. The CDR3 DNA follows: TGTGCCAGCAGCTCGGGACAGGGCACAGATACGCAGTATTTT. Looking up the rest from reference TRBV5-4 and TRBJ2-3 gives the full variable domain: ETGVTQSPTHLIKTRGQQVTLRCSSQSGHNTVSWYQQALGQGPQFIFQYYREEENGRGNFPPRFSGLQFPNYSSELNVNALELDDSALYLCASSSGQGTDTQYFGPGTRLTVL.

With regard to this clone: Compared with germline, one end of the junction differs, possibly owing to a read error. The J gene is TRBJ2-4, the V gene TRBV5-4; TRBD1 might be the D (5 bases). CDR1 and CDR2 (germline): SGHNT, YYREEE (reference sequence). The CDR3 sequence is 17 residues long. The CDR3 sequence is CASSQDPGHPAKNIQYF. CDR3 in DNA: TGCGCCAGCAGCCAAGACCCCGGACACCCAGCCAAAAACATTCAGTACTTC.